These T cell receptor beta chains were read from a single sample in a study of cytomegalovirus exposure and HLA in healthy donors. Produced via immunoSEQ multiplex PCR; TCRdb's table is partial and in-frame only. The sample contains fewer than 200,000 clones, over 70% of which appear only once. The sequencing sample was made of PBMCs. The receptors were sampled from a man between 40 and 49 years old in good health and CMV-seropositive. CDR3s include the opening cysteine and the closing phenylalanine or tryptophan. D genes are given only for firm matches. Not all rows give a size; the values are once, few, many and, for expanded clones, a class.

clone size	V gene	D gene	J gene	CDR3 protein	CDR3 DNA
NA	TRBV7-9	TRBD1	TRBJ1-1	CASSSWDRNTEAFF	TGTGCCAGCAGCTCTTGGGACAGGAACACTGAAGCTTTCTTT
NA	TRBV29-1	NA	TRBJ1-2	CSVIAGSDDGYTF	TGCAGCGTTATCGCCGGGAGTGACGATGGCTACACCTTC
once	TRBV5-6	TRBD1	TRBJ2-6	CASSRQGLGANGLTF	TGTGCCAGCAGTCGACAGGGTTTAGGGGCCAACGGCCTGACTTTC
NA	TRBV11-2	NA	TRBJ2-5	CASSSLKGFQETQYF	TGTGCCAGCAGCTCTCTAAAGGGGTTCCAAGAGACCCAGTACTTC
NA	TRBV5-4	TRBD2	TRBJ2-2	CASTRLAGGTGELFF	TGTGCCAGCACTCGACTAGCGGGAGGCACCGGGGAGCTGTTTTTT
NA	TRBV2	TRBD2	TRBJ2-3	CASNKLAGEIGTQYF	TGTGCCAGCAACAAACTAGCGGGCGAGATTGGTACGCAGTATTTT
NA	TRBV9	NA	TRBJ2-3	CASSLGGTDTQYF	TGTGCCAGCAGCCTCGGGGGCACAGATACGCAGTATTTT
NA	TRBV13	TRBD1	TRBJ1-6	CASSNRQGNSPLHF	TGTGCCAGCAGCAACCGACAGGGGAATTCACCCCTCCACTTT
NA	TRBV19	TRBD1	TRBJ2-3	CASNDRGRWTDTQYF	TGTGCCAGTAATGACAGGGGACGTTGGACAGATACGCAGTATTTT
NA	TRBV10-3	NA	TRBJ2-1	CAISEGGYNEQFF	TGTGCCATCAGTGAGGGCGGTTACAATGAGCAGTTCTTC
NA	TRBV10-3	NA	TRBJ2-7	CAISESASSIPYEQYF	TGTGCCATCAGTGAGTCGGCTAGTTCCATACCCTACGAGCAGTACTTC
NA	TRBV18	TRBD2	TRBJ2-7	CASSPPGGRDTYEQYF	TGTGCCAGCTCACCACCGGGCGGGAGGGATACCTACGAGCAGTACTTC
NA	TRBV6-6	TRBD1	TRBJ1-5	CASSPQGESNQPQHF	TGTGCCAGCAGCCCACAGGGGGAGAGCAATCAGCCCCAGCATTTT
NA	TRBV7-6	NA	TRBJ1-1	CASSLAHGGVNTEAFF	TGTGCCAGCAGCTTAGCGCATGGGGGGGTTAACACTGAAGCTTTCTTT
NA	TRBV9	TRBD1	TRBJ1-2	CASSVGTGRQGYTF	TGTGCCAGCAGCGTAGGGACAGGGCGACAAGGCTACACCTTC
NA	TRBV29-1	TRBD2	TRBJ2-7	CSVEWLAGAGSGEQYF	TGCAGCGTTGAATGGTTAGCGGGAGCCGGGTCGGGCGAGCAGTACTTC
NA	TRBV4-2	TRBD1	TRBJ1-5	CASSPALDIGTDDPSDQPQHF	TGTGCCAGCAGCCCGGCGCTTGATATAGGGACAGACGACCCAAGCGATCAGCCCCAGCATTTT
NA	TRBV2	NA	TRBJ1-1	CASRGQSVNTEAFF	TGTGCCAGCAGAGGACAGTCTGTGAACACTGAAGCTTTCTTT
NA	TRBV7-8	TRBD1	TRBJ1-1	CASSLVGQRALENTEAFF	TGTGCCAGCAGCTTAGTGGGACAGAGGGCCCTCGAGAACACTGAAGCTTTCTTT
NA	TRBV7-9	NA	TRBJ2-2	CASIRDLTGELFF	TGTGCCAGCATCCGGGATCTCACCGGGGAGCTGTTTTTT
few	TRBV19	NA	TRBJ1-3	CASSPQGPGNTIYF	TGTGCCAGTAGTCCCCAGGGGCCTGGAAACACCATATATTTT
NA	TRBV5-1	TRBD1	TRBJ2-6	CASSMTGTGSSGANVLTF	TGCGCCAGCAGCATGACCGGGACAGGGAGCTCTGGGGCCAACGTCCTGACTTTC
NA	TRBV5-4	NA	TRBJ1-3	CASSLNTGSGNTIYF	TGTGCCAGCAGCTTGAACACAGGATCTGGAAACACCATATATTTT
NA	TRBV19	NA	TRBJ2-2	CASSIGARLLNTGELFF	TGTGCCAGTAGTATTGGGGCACGACTCTTGAACACCGGGGAGCTGTTTTTT
NA	TRBV5-1	NA	TRBJ1-1	CASSLEGVNTEAFF	TGCGCCAGCAGCTTGGAGGGGGTCAACACTGAAGCTTTCTTT
NA	TRBV10-3	NA	TRBJ2-1	CAISETGYNEQFF	TGTGCCATCAGTGAAACAGGGTACAATGAGCAGTTCTTC
NA	TRBV7-2	NA	TRBJ2-1	CASSLAWTYIEQFF	TGTGCCAGCAGCTTAGCCTGGACATATATAGAGCAGTTCTTC
NA	TRBV6-5	NA	TRBJ2-1	CASSPFSYNEQFF	TGTGCCAGCAGCCCCTTTTCCTACAATGAGCAGTTCTTC
NA	TRBV7-3	TRBD2	TRBJ2-1	CASSLTPLAGGVGEQFF	TGTGCCAGCAGCTTAACCCCTCTAGCGGGAGGGGTGGGTGAGCAGTTCTTC
NA	TRBV5-1	TRBD1	TRBJ1-1	CASSQPGQGMAAFF	TGCGCCAGCAGCCAACCGGGACAGGGGATGGCAGCTTTCTTT
NA	TRBV15	NA	TRBJ1-2	CATSSSLEGSYGYTF	TGTGCCACCAGCAGTTCCCTCGAGGGAAGCTATGGCTACACCTTC
NA	TRBV5-1	TRBD1	TRBJ1-1	CASSLEQGSSTEAFF	TGCGCCAGCAGCTTGGAACAGGGGAGTAGCACTGAAGCTTTCTTT
NA	TRBV5-6	NA	TRBJ1-5	CASSRTMRNQPQHF	TGTGCCAGCAGTCGTACTATGCGGAATCAGCCCCAGCATTTT
NA	TRBV29-1	TRBD1	TRBJ2-7	CSVEGQGAYEQYF	TGCAGCGTTGAAGGACAGGGGGCCTACGAGCAGTACTTC
NA	TRBV14	NA	TRBJ2-3	CASSQGKGSTDTQYF	TGTGCCAGCAGCCAAGGAAAGGGGAGCACAGATACGCAGTATTTT
NA	TRBV5-4	TRBD2	TRBJ2-5	CASSSPSGRQETQYF	TGTGCCAGCAGCTCCCCTAGCGGAAGGCAAGAGACCCAGTACTTC